This TCR beta chain originates from a study of T cell responses to AZD1222 COVID-19 vaccine. For the study at large: Second-dose intervals of approximately 4 or approximately 12 weeks were pooled.

For this clone: Its specificity is not known.

General study findings and limits: The CD4 TCRs associated with vaccination extended across spike and predominated at 160-218 and 743-854. Spike-specific TCRs gained breadth and depth after people received two AZD1222 doses. Samples come after the peak T cell response, not at day 14.

Repertoires were generated with immunoSEQ multiplex PCR, while TCRdb's copy carries only in-frame clones and drops some. The table records about 110,000 clones, roughly 88% of them present only once. Germline values: CDR1 LGHDT, CDR2 YNNKEL (reference sequence). The CDR3 contains 17 residues. The V gene end was trimmed by 1 base and the J gene end by 1 base; junction bases not matched to a gene: 4. The V gene is TRBV3-1 (or the pseudogene TRBV3-2), the J gene TRBJ2-2; 9 bases are a match to TRBD2. The source material was peripheral blood, sampled on day 0 of AZD1222 vaccination. The sequence came from an adult in good health. The CDR3 nucleotides read TGTGCCAGCAGCCAAGGTGCACTAGCGGGGAACACCGGGGAGCTGTTTTTT. Its translation is CASSQGALAGNTGELFF.